This T cell receptor beta chain was identified in a study of blood T cell repertoires in COVID-19. Here immunoSEQ multiplex PCR was the method, and the copy in TCRdb shows in-frame clones only, minus some. This sample has about 270,000 clones, with more than 65% found just once. This CDR3 has 13 amino acids. The ends were cut back, 6 bases at V and 7 bases at J, with 13 bases in the middle. Germline loops: CDR1 KGHSH, CDR2 LQKENI. The genes are TRBV18 and TRBJ1-5; D remains ambiguous. The TCR was taken from a woman in her late teens or twenties with acute or convalescent COVID-19. The material sequenced was peripheral blood. CDR3 sequence: CASSQEREQPQHF. In DNA form, the CDR3 reads TGTGCCAGCTCCCAAGAGCGCGAGCAGCCCCAGCATTTT.